This T cell receptor beta chain derives from a study of beta chain features in type 1 diabetes. Overall study findings and caveats: Equally in patients and controls, PCR might preferentially amplify shorter templates.

The CDR3 runs 14 residues. From germline, CDR1 is SGHDT and CDR2 YYEEEE. Trimming left V 4 bases short and J 13 bases short, with 21 bases between. Worth noting for this clone: The antigen is unknown.

Reverse transcribing all isolated RNA meant expressed TCRB transcripts were sequenced. Libraries were prepared by immunoSEQ multiplex PCR; TCRdb keeps only in-frame clonotypes and omits some of them. Here the sample spans over 700,000 clones, roughly 16% being singletons. It was via CD45RO/CCR7/CD25/CD127/CD95/CD27 that CD4+ naive, central memory, regulatory and stem cell-like memory cells were sorted. This TCR derives from a woman in her late teens or twenties in good health. This chain joins TRBV5-6 and TRBJ2-1; a weak D match, TRBD2 (6 bases). Sample: naive CD4+ T cells from blood. The CDR3 loop reads CASSQGGLAFFQFF. CDR3 DNA sequence: TGTGCCAGCAGCCAAGGTGGCCTAGCGTTCTTTCAGTTCTTC.